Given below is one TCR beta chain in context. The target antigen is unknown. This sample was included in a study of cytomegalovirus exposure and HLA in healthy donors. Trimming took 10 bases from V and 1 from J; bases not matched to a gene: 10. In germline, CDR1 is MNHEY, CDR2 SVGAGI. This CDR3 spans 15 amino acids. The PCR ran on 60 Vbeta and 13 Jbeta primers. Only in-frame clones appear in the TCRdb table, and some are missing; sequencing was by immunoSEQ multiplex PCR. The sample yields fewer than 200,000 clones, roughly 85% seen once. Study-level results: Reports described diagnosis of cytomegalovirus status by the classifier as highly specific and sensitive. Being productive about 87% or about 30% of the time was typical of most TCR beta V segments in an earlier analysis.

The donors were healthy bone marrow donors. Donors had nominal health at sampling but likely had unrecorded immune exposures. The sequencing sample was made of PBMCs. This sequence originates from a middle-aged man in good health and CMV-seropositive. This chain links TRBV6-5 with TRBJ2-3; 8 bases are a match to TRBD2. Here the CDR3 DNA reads TGTGCCACCATCCCGGGAGCGGGAGGCACAGATACGCAGTATTTT. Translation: CATIPGAGGTDTQYF.